This record covers a single T cell receptor (beta chain). Its antigen is as yet unknown. The repertoire was sequenced with immunoSEQ multiplex PCR; TCRdb's copy has only in-frame clones and lacks some. The sample holds about 130,000 clones, around 90% seen once. The germline gives CDR1 SGHRS, CDR2 YFSETQ. The CDR3 consists of 14 residues. Trimming left V 0 bases short and J 7 bases short, with 13 bases between. The sample is drawn from a study of T cell responses to AZD1222 COVID-19 vaccine. Whole-study context: Second doses were pooled across both intervals (about 4 or about 12 weeks). Findings of the study overall: The peak T cell response came first, and repertoires were sampled only after it. Nearly half of the spike-specific TCRs reportedly recognize variant regions that carry no mutations.

The V call is TRBV5-1, the J call TRBJ1-1; D is perhaps TRBD1 (5 bases). The receptor was derived from an adult in good health. This specimen was peripheral blood, taken on day 0 of AZD1222 vaccination. Here the CDR3 reads CASSLDPGVVEAFF. The CDR3 DNA sequence: TGCGCCAGCAGCTTGGACCCGGGGGTCGTTGAAGCTTTCTTT.